This T cell receptor beta chain was retrieved from a study of T cells in Graves' hyperthyroidism and ophthalmopathy. Amplified regions were TCR beta CDR3 sequences from RNA transcripts. The HTBI primer set drove a first-round RT-PCR of the TCR CDR3. TCRdb re-called the multiplex PCR reads with MiXCR, one entry per CDR3 protein. The table lists hundreds of thousands of distinct CDR3 sequences, 22% of them singletons. On this clonotype itself: Its antigen is undetermined.

General study points: Ophthalmopathy onset followed model prediction by a median about 6.5 months. Most thyroid clonotypes that were expanded above 0.001 also turned up in blood.

Individuals with ophthalmopathy presented a Clinical Activity Score of at least 3, a NOSPECS grade of at least 4 and a duration under 3 months. PBMCs were collected from a 10 ml volume of fresh peripheral blood. Sequences were obtained from blood. This sequence was found in a man aged 25 to 40 with Graves' ophthalmopathy.

The CDR3 here is CASSVGTGPGELFF. The CDR3 region has the DNA TGTGCCAGCAGCGTAGGGACGGGGCCCGGGGAGCTGTTTTTT. The chain recombines TRBV9 with TRBJ2-2; D possibly uses TRBD1 or TRBD2 (5 bases each). Trimming took 0 bases from V and 6 from J, leaving 9 bases between them. The CDR3 is made up of 14 amino acids. Germline-derived CDR1 and CDR2 are SGDLS and YYNGEE.